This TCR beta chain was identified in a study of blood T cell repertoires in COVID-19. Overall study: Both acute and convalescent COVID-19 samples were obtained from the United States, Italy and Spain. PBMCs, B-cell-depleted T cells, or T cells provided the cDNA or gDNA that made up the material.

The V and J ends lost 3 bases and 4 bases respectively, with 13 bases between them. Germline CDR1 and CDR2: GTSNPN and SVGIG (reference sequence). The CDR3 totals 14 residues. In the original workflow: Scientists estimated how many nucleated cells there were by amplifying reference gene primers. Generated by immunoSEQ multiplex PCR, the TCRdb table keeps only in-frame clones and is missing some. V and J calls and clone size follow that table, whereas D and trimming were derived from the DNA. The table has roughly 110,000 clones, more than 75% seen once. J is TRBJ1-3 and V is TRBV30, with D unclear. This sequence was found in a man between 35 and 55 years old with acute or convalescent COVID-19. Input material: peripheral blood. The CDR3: CAWSLGSGGNTIYF. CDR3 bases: TGTGCCTGGAGCCTCGGGTCTGGGGGAAACACCATATATTTT.